This T cell receptor beta chain emerged from a study of blood T cells in healthy people across ages. About the study: Capturing about one barcoded beta molecule per two T cells was achieved by template switching. The study, taken as a whole, reports: Roughly linear declines in TCR beta diversity per million T cells occurred with age.

PCR was performed a second time for roughly 7 to 12 cycles using a sample-barcoded 5' primer and a J-beta primer mix. MiXCR, applied by TCRdb to the 5' RACE reads, yields one record per CDR3 protein. The table records 580,000 or so distinct CDR3 sequences, less than 60% of them present only once. The CDR3 sequence is 14 residues long. CDR1 LGHDT and CDR2 YNNKEL come from the germline V gene (reference sequence). V was pared by 4 bases and J by 8 bases, with 14 bases between. This clonotype appeared a few times. Its antigen is not identified. Input material: blood. The receptor comes from a man older than 75 in good health. This sequence joins TRBV3-1 and TRBJ1-4; D is unresolved. The CDR3 DNA sequence: TGTGCCAGCAGCCCCTCCCCTGTTGGGGAAAAACTGTTTTTT. It yields the protein CASSPSPVGEKLFF.